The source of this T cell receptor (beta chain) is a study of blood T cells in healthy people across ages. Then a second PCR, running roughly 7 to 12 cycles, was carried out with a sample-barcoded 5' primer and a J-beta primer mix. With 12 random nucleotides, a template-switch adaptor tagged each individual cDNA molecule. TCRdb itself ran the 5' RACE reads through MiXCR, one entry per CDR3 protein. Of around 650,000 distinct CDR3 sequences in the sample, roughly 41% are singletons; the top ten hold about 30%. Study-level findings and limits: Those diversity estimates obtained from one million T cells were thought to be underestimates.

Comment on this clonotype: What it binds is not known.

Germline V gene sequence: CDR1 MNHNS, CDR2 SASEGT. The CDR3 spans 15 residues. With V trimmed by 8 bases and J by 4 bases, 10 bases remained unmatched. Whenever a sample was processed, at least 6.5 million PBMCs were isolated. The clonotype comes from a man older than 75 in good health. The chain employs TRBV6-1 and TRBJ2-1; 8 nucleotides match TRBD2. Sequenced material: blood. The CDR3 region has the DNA TGTGCCAGCTCAAAGAGCGGGGGCCGGTACAATGAGCAGTTCTTC. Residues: CASSKSGGRYNEQFF.